The following is a T cell receptor (beta chain) sequence with its context. The data originate from a study of shared clonotypes between healthy human individuals. Background on the study: Donor ages ranged 18 to 49 years: a couple of women, three men.

This CDR3 comprises 15 residues. Germline values: CDR1 GTSNPN, CDR2 SVGIG (reference sequence). J was trimmed by 6 bases and V by 3 bases; bases with no gene match: 8. There were no recent acute infections or vaccinations among the donors, who were healthy HIV-negative adults. Profiled with immunoSEQ multiplex PCR; TCRdb holds only in-frame clones, not every one. The sample gives around 500,000 clones, 79% of which show up once; about an eighth is in the top ten. What was sequenced was PBMCs. This clonotype originated in a woman between 40 and 50 years old in good health. Some clones in this sample may be carry-over from other donors' samples. The V call is TRBV30, the J call TRBJ2-1, with 10 bases lining up with TRBD2. The CDR3 DNA follows: TGTGCCTGGAGGGTCTTCTTAGCGGGAGGCAATGAGCAGTTCTTC. It translates to CAWRVFLAGGNEQFF.